This TCR beta chain was observed in a study of CD8+ T cells in alopecia areata (dated by TCRdb to the late 2010s). Regarding the research as a whole: The treated patients took part in an open-label pilot trial in which moderate-to-severe alopecia areata was treated with oral tofacitinib at 5 to 10 mg twice daily. Tofacitinib was given for 6 to 18 months, followed by 6 months of follow-up off drug to assess delayed response and recurrence. Disease severity in treated patients was measured with the SALT score, which quantifies the percentage of affected scalp surface area. In both human patients and the C3H/HeJ mouse model, the study applied high-throughput TCRbeta sequencing to look at T cell clonal expansion in alopecia areata. Scalp tissue and sorted CD4+ and CD8+ peripheral blood T cells from patchy and totalis/universalis alopecia areata patients and from healthy controls were covered by human TCRbeta sequencing. Biopsies were taken from tofacitinib-treated patients at baseline and at 4 and 24 weeks of treatment, and a later scalp biopsy was taken in several of the tofacitinib-treated patients. Clonality in the scalp was compared among normal scalp (n=4), patchy alopecia areata scalp (n=8), and alopecia totalis/universalis scalp (n=8). The RNA source kit depended on sample type: the PAXgene miRNA kit for fixed scalp, the miRNeasy kit for PBMCs, and the RNeasy kit for mouse skin. Amplification of TCRbeta CDR3 regions was done by immunoSEQ multiplex PCR using 35 Vbeta forward primers and 13 Jbeta reverse primers.

Remarks on this clone: The clone's antigen remains unknown. No much larger clone is present one base from it, and per-base qualities are unavailable.

Libraries were prepared through the immunoSEQ multiplex PCR assay. RNA was extracted from all samples and reverse transcribed into cDNA as template for TCR sequencing. First-strand cDNA was synthesized with SuperScript III using a 2:1 mix of oligo-dT and random hexamers. A synthetic immune receptor repertoire was used to measure amplification bias, and any remaining bias was corrected computationally. In the original analysis: After raw reads were preprocessed to remove errors, the CDR3 was defined following IMGT conventions as running from the conserved cysteine to phenylalanine. To get clonality, Shannon entropy was normalized by log2 of the number of productive unique TCRs and the result was subtracted from 1. CD4 or CD8 identity of scalp clones was inferred by cross-referencing scalp TCRbeta sequences with sorted blood CD4 and CD8 repertoires. TCRdb's version of the immuneACCESS table is confined to in-frame rearrangements and falls short of the full clone set. An unresolved V gene accounts for under half of the shortfall where checked; the remainder is of unknown origin. That table furnishes V, J and clone size, whereas the DNA furnished D and trimming. The sample table lists 190,000 or so clones, 58% of them with a count of one. The ten largest clones represent about 5% of the sample.

General study outcomes and caveats: Because the treated cohort was small and included a single nonresponder, larger studies are needed to assess links between baseline CD8+ expansion and response. Scalp clonality and the number of expanded CD8+ clones among the top 100 scalp clones were significantly decreased by tofacitinib. Scalp TCR repertoire analysis is complicated because resident alphabeta T cells in normal human skin are also sequenced, whereas mouse skin is dominated by gammadelta T cells. Many expanded lesional clones persisted in scalp and blood during tofacitinib treatment, which may partly explain relapse after stopping treatment. Shared TCR sequences between patients were less evident than in mice, which may be partly attributable to HLA diversity in the patient population. Compared with normal scalp, lesional scalp, particularly in alopecia totalis/universalis, had higher clonality and more expanded CD8+ clones, which suggests antigenic drive.

This sample's time point label indicates: around 22 weeks on oral tofacitinib. Interpreted using the paper, the treatment or condition label stands for: oral pan-JAK inhibitor, 5-10 mg twice daily. Peripheral blood and lesional scalp punch biopsies were obtained from patients with alopecia areata. After PBMCs were isolated by density centrifugation and stained for CD3, CD4 and CD8, a FACSAria was used to sort CD4+ and CD8+ T cells. Measured from the cysteine to the phenylalanine, the CDR3 is 13 residues long. Of all the DNA, just the CDR3 is kept, 39 bases in frame from base 1. V is shortened by 3 bases, J by 1 base, and the region joining them spans 2 bases. Reading the germline V gene gives CDR1 SGHRS and CDR2 YFSETQ.

The source is a human donor with alopecia areata. Rearrangement joined TRBV5-1 to TRBJ1-6; no D segment can be confidently identified. This specimen was CD4+ T cells sorted from blood, taken at week 24, from a patient treated with tofacitinib. CDR3 sequence: CASSSSYNSPLHF. The DNA reads TGCGCCAGCAGCTCATCCTATAATTCACCCCTCCACTTT.